This T cell receptor (beta chain) was captured by sequencing in a study of cytomegalovirus exposure and HLA in healthy donors. The V end was cut by 0 bases, the J end by 7 bases, with 7 bases between. This CDR3 spans 13 amino acids. Per the germline V gene, CDR1 is SGHTA and CDR2 is FQGTGA. Vbeta (60) and Jbeta (13) primers were used in the PCR. TCRdb's table, derived via immunoSEQ multiplex PCR, lists solely in-frame clones and lacks some. The sample has fewer than 250,000 clones, 76% seen once. The sequenced sample was PBMCs. This sequence originates from a man aged 18 to 29 in good health and CMV-seronegative. This chain uses TRBV7-3 with TRBJ2-1, with D possibly matching TRBD2 (5 bases). DNA for the CDR3: TGTGCCAGCAGCTTAACGGGAGTGAATGAGCAGTTCTTC. It translates to CASSLTGVNEQFF. The whole variable domain, remainder taken from reference TRBV7-3 and TRBJ2-1, is GAGVSQTPSNKVTEKGKYVELRCDPISGHTALYWYRQSLGQGPEFLIYFQGTGAADDSGLPNDRFFAVRPEGSVSTLKIQRTERGDSAVYLCASSLTGVNEQFFGPGTRLTVL.